The following is a T cell receptor beta chain sequence with its context. Its antigen is unknown. The time point: week 35, safety follow-up. The vaccine gave 300 ug of a 20-mer mutant IDH1 peptide subcutaneously per dose. This entry belongs to a study of a mutant IDH1 vaccine in newly diagnosed glioma. Trimming took 1 base from V and 10 from J; bases not matched to a gene: 7. The length of the CDR3 is 14 residues. Germline V gene data show CDR1 as SEHNR and CDR2 as FQNEAQ (reference sequence). The table came from immunoSEQ multiplex PCR; TCRdb's copy has only in-frame clones and leaves some out. The sample records 50,000 to 70,000 clones, about 74% being singletons.

Sample: PBMCs, taken from a glioma patient whose treatment included an IDH1 peptide vaccine. The V call is TRBV7-9, the J call TRBJ2-1; 7 bases align to TRBD1. This TCR was recovered from a man between 50 and 59 years old with glioma. CDR3 sequence (DNA): TGTGCCAGCAGCTTAGTGAACAGGGGCTGGGAGCAGTTCTTC. It codes for CASSLVNRGWEQFF.